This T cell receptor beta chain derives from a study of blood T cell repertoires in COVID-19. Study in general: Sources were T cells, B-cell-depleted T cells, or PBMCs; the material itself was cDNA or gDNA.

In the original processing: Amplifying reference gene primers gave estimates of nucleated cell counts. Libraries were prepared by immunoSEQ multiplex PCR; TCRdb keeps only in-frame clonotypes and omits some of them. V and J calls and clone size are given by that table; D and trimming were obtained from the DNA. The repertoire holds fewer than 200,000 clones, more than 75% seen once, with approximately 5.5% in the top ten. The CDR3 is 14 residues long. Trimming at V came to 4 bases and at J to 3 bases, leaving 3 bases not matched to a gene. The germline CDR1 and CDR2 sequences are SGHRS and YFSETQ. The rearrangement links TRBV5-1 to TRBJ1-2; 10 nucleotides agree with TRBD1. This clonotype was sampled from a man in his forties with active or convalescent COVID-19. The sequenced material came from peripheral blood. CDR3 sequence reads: CASSIGTGDYGYTF. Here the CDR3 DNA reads TGCGCCAGCAGCATAGGGACAGGGGACTATGGCTACACCTTC.